This T cell receptor (beta chain) was captured in a study of identical twins' blood T cells. One entry per CDR3 protein results from TCRdb running MiXCR on the 5' RACE reads. The repertoire holds 400,000 or so distinct CDR3 sequences, with roughly 31% as singletons. A word on this clonotype: Its antigen is not identified.

Notes on the study in general: Even for out-of-frame TCRbeta, twins reportedly shared V gene usage much more than unrelated donors. Twins shared about as many clonotypes as their cloneset sizes predicted. Each donor's most abundant TCRbeta clonotypes shared more CDR3 sequences with her twin than unrelated donors.

CDR1 is LGHNA, CDR2 YSLEER, per germline. CDR3 length equals 15 residues. V lost 4 bases and J 1 base, leaving 10 bases between the germline ends. The receptor's source is a woman aged 18-50 years in good health. This rearrangement joins TRBV4-3 to TRBJ2-2; D is tentatively TRBD1 or TRBD2 (5 bases each). The sequenced sample was PBMCs. CDR3 sequence: CASSRDHLNTGELFF. In DNA form, the CDR3 reads TGCGCCAGCAGCCGGGACCACCTGAACACCGGGGAGCTGTTTTTT.